A single sample is the source of the 30 T cell receptor beta chains below, sequenced in a study of blood T cell repertoires in COVID-19. Some clones are missing from TCRdb's copy, which holds only in-frame ones; the method was immunoSEQ multiplex PCR. The table lists over 300,000 clones, about 83% of them singletons, with 0.95% to 1.5% in the top ten. The sample taken for sequencing was peripheral blood. These receptors came from a woman aged 45 to 65 with acute or convalescent COVID-19.

The chain uses TRBV9 and TRBJ2-7, with TRBD2 identical over 8 bases. This CDR3 has 14 residues. In germline, CDR1 is SGDLS, CDR2 YYNGEE. Trimming removed 0 bases from V and 6 bases from J; junction bases left unmatched: 5. The DNA of the CDR3 is TGTGCCAGCAGCGTAGGGGGACTAGAGTTCGAGCAGTACTTC. It yields the protein CASSVGGLEFEQYF.

V gene TRBV29-1 combines with J gene TRBJ1-2; a possible D gene is TRBD1 (6 bases). The germline V gene has CDR1 SQVTM and CDR2 ANQGSEA. The CDR3 sequence is 12 residues long. Trimming removed 8 bases from V and 3 bases from J, with 13 bases in between. CDR3 sequence: CSLGAQDYGYTF. In nucleotides, the CDR3 is TGCAGCTTGGGGGCGCAGGACTATGGCTACACCTTC.

The chain employs TRBV10-1 and TRBJ1-2; the D is unclear. Per the germline V gene, CDR1 is WNHNN and CDR2 is SYGVQD (reference sequence). CDR3 size: 15 residues. The germline V and J ends were trimmed by 3 bases and 1 base, with 12 bases remaining between them. Here the CDR3 reads CASSERGSLNYGYTF. The CDR3 nucleotides are TGCGCCAGCAGTGAAAGAGGCAGTCTTAACTATGGCTACACCTTC.

The chain carries TRBV19 and TRBJ2-1, with D tentatively TRBD2 (6 bases). The CDR3 is made up of 13 amino acids. Between the trimmed V and J ends, which lost 6 bases and 5 bases, there was a span of 11 bases. From germline, CDR1 is LNHDA and CDR2 SQIVND (reference sequence). The CDR3 DNA is TGTGCCAGTAGAGCCGGCGGGAACAATGAGCAGTTCTTC. It specifies CASRAGGNNEQFF.

The chain recombines TRBV19 with TRBJ2-2, with 7 nucleotides matching TRBD1. Losses at the gene ends were 5 bases for V and 1 base for J; bases not matched to a gene: 4. CDR1 is LNHDA and CDR2 is SQIVND in the germline V gene (reference sequence). There are 15 residues in the CDR3. This chain's CDR3 is CASSVRDRNTGELFF. DNA of the CDR3: TGTGCCAGTAGTGTCCGGGACAGGAACACCGGGGAGCTGTTTTTT. The variable domain in full, with the rest retrieved from reference TRBV19 and TRBJ2-2, is DGGITQSPKYLFRKEGQNVTLSCEQNLNHDAMYWYRQDPGQGLRLIYYSQIVNDFQKGDIAEGYSVSREKKESFPLTVTSAQKNPTAFYLCASSVRDRNTGELFFGEGSRLTVL.

The rearrangement joins TRBV19 to TRBJ1-4; 7 bases fit TRBD1. The CDR3 loop spans 14 amino acids. Germline CDR1 LNHDA, CDR2 SQIVND (reference sequence). V shed 3 bases, J shed 8 bases, and the junction held 6 bases outside the gene matches. The CDR3 is CASSIQTTGEKLFF. The CDR3 nucleotides read TGTGCCAGTAGTATCCAAACGACAGGGGAAAAACTGTTTTTT.

J is TRBJ2-3 and V is TRBV5-1, with 7 nucleotides matching TRBD1. The germline V gene has CDR1 SGHRS and CDR2 YFSETQ. The CDR3 consists of 14 residues. The trim removed 2 bases at V and 5 bases at J, leaving 5 bases unmatched. CDR3 sequence reads: CASSLGQAGDTQYF. CDR3 DNA sequence: TGCGCCAGCAGCTTAGGACAGGCAGGAGATACGCAGTATTTT. The full variable domain, in which reference TRBV5-1 and TRBJ2-3 provide the parts outside the CDR3, is KAGVTQTPRYLIKTRGQQVTLSCSPISGHRSVSWYQQTPGQGLQFLFEYFSETQRNKGNFPGRFSGRQFSNSRSEMNVSTLELGDSALYLCASSLGQAGDTQYFGPGTRLTVL.

The rearrangement joins TRBV6-5 to TRBJ1-1; D gene ambiguous. V was trimmed by 4 bases and J by 7 bases, leaving 13 bases between them. Per the germline V gene, CDR1 is MNHEY and CDR2 is SVGAGI. The length of the CDR3 is 13 residues. DNA for the CDR3: TGTGCCAGCAGTTCCCCGTCGTTTAGTGAAGCTTTCTTT. Translation gives CASSSPSFSEAFF.

V gene TRBV20-1 combines with J gene TRBJ1-5; TRBD1 might be the D (6 bases). The CDR3 has 14 amino acids. CDR1 is DFQATT and CDR2 is SNEGSKA in the germline V gene (reference sequence). The V and J ends lost 5 bases and 6 bases respectively, with 17 bases between them. CDR3 protein: CSAGGTRPGQPQHF. The CDR3 DNA reads as TGCAGTGCTGGTGGGACAAGGCCGGGTCAGCCCCAGCATTTT.

A few counts support this clone. V is TRBV25-1 and J is TRBJ1-2; possibly TRBD1 for D (6 bases). The CDR3 length is 14 residues. Germline V lookup: CDR1 MGHDK, CDR2 SYGVNS. Trimming shortened V by 3 bases and J by 7 bases, and 15 bases separated the two germline ends. In nucleotides, the CDR3 is TGTGCCAGCAGTGAGCGGGGGACACCCAGTGGCTACACCTTC. It is translated as CASSERGTPSGYTF.

The chain has TRBV7-2 and TRBJ2-7, with TRBD2 matching 7 bases. Germline values: CDR1 SGHTA, CDR2 FQGNSA. The V segment lost 5 bases and the J segment 3 bases; nucleotides outside the gene matches: 7. The CDR3 runs 14 residues. The CDR3 here is CASSTSSGVYEQYF. The CDR3 bases are TGTGCCAGCAGCACGTCTAGCGGAGTCTACGAGCAGTACTTC.

The chain employs TRBV9 and TRBJ2-7; 12 positions match TRBD1. Per germline, CDR1 SGDLS and CDR2 YYNGEE. This CDR3 contains 14 residues. V lost 3 bases to trimming and J lost 6 bases; unmatched junction nucleotides: 4. This CDR3 reads CASSAGTGGSEQYV. CDR3 coding DNA: TGTGCCAGCAGCGCCGGGACAGGGGGCAGCGAGCAGTACGTC.

The chain employs TRBV5-4 and TRBJ2-1; TRBD1 matches 7 bases. After removal of 0 bases from V and 0 bases from J, the junction contained 3 bases not matched to a gene. This CDR3 is built from 16 residues. Germline-derived CDR1 and CDR2 are SGHNT and YYREEE (reference sequence). This chain's CDR3 is CASSLAGGLSYNEQFF. CDR3 DNA: TGTGCCAGCAGCTTGGCAGGGGGTCTCTCCTACAATGAGCAGTTCTTC.

The V gene is TRBV23-1, the J gene TRBJ1-4; D is perhaps TRBD1 (6 bases). TRBV23-1 is labeled an ORF, and its function is uncertain. V was shortened by 7 bases and J by 7 bases, with 13 bases between the two germline ends. CDR3 length: 13 amino acids. CDR3: CASIPGVGEKLFF. In DNA, the CDR3 is TGCGCCAGCATACCAGGGGTTGGTGAAAAACTGTTTTTT.

The gene calls are TRBV29-1 and TRBJ1-3; D is uncertain. V shed 2 bases and J shed 0 bases, with 8 bases lying between them. This CDR3 comprises 14 residues. Germline V gives CDR1 SQVTM, CDR2 ANQGSEA. CDR3 loop: CSVETPVSGNTIYF. CDR3 coding DNA: TGCAGCGTTGAAACCCCAGTCTCTGGAAACACCATATATTTT.

This chain connects TRBV5-1 to TRBJ1-1; D may be TRBD1 (6 bases). The CDR3 length is 15 residues. Looked up from germline, CDR1 is SGHRS and CDR2 is YFSETQ. V gave up 3 bases and J gave up 4 bases, with 16 bases separating them. The CDR3 region is CASSSFAGAATEAFF. CDR3 nucleotides: TGCGCCAGCAGCTCGTTTGCAGGGGCGGCCACTGAAGCTTTCTTT.

In this sample, this clone turned up a few times. V is TRBV10-3 and J is TRBJ1-2; 7 nucleotides line up with TRBD1. This CDR3 has 13 residues. V gave up 5 bases and J gave up 4 bases; unmatched junction bases: 4. Germline V gene sequence: CDR1 ENHRY, CDR2 SYGVKD. CDR3 coding DNA: TGTGCCATCAGTCGGGACAGTCTCTATGGCTACACCTTC. It is translated as CAISRDSLYGYTF.

Only one count was recorded for this clone. The CDR3 sequence is CAWSVRSRVSYEQYF. The DNA of the CDR3 is TGTGCCTGGAGTGTTCGGAGCAGGGTCTCCTACGAGCAGTACTTC. The genes are TRBV30 and TRBJ2-7; tentative D call: TRBD1 (5 bases). Germline V gene sequence: CDR1 GTSNPN, CDR2 SVGIG (reference sequence). Trimming shortened V by 0 bases and J by 0 bases, and 12 bases separated the two germline ends. CDR3 size: 15 residues.

The DNA for the CDR3 is TGCAGCGTTGAAACAGGGATTAGCAATCAGCCCCAGCATTTT. It is translated as CSVETGISNQPQHF. This chain joins TRBV29-1 and TRBJ1-5; D is perhaps TRBD1 (6 bases). V was pared by 2 bases and J by 0 bases, with 8 bases between. This CDR3 has 14 residues. The germline V gene encodes CDR1 SQVTM and CDR2 ANQGSEA.

The chain couples TRBV7-9 to TRBJ2-1, with 13 bases fitting TRBD2. Germline V gene sequence: CDR1 SEHNR, CDR2 FQNEAQ (reference sequence). Trimming cost V 6 bases and J 15 bases; bases outside gene matches: 14. The CDR3 runs to 15 residues. CDR3 nucleotide sequence: TGTGCCAGCAGTCCCGGACTAGCGGGAGATCTTTGGCGGTTCTTC. The encoded protein is CASSPGLAGDLWRFF.

V usage is TRBV29-1 and J usage is TRBJ1-1; 7 bases match TRBD1. Germline V gene data show CDR1 as SQVTM and CDR2 as ANQGSEA. CDR3 length: 13 amino acids. V was pared by 6 bases and J by 1 base, with 5 bases of the junction left unmatched. The CDR3 DNA is TGCAGCGTCCGCCGACAGGGGAACACTGAAGCTTTCTTT. It specifies CSVRRQGNTEAFF. The full variable domain, completed using reference TRBV29-1 and TRBJ1-1, is SAVISQKPSRDICQRGTSLTIQCQVDSQVTMMFWYRQQPGQSLTLIATANQGSEATYESGFVIDKFPISRPNLTFSTLTVSNMSPEDSSIYLCSVRRQGNTEAFFGQGTRLTVV.

J is TRBJ1-6 and V is TRBV10-3; D is ambiguous. This CDR3 region has 13 residues. The V end lost 2 bases, the J end lost 8 bases, and 7 bases lay between the germline ends. Germline V gives CDR1 ENHRY, CDR2 SYGVKD. CDR3 region: CAISEATDSPLHF. CDR3 coding DNA: TGTGCCATCAGTGAGGCTACTGATTCACCCCTCCACTTT.

This chain links TRBV18 with TRBJ2-3; D might be TRBD2 (5 bases). Deletions cut 0 bases from V and 3 bases from J, with 10 bases between. Per germline, CDR1 KGHSH and CDR2 LQKENI. The CDR3 spans 15 residues. DNA of the CDR3: TGTGCCAGCTCACCACCTGGCCGGGGTACAGATACGCAGTATTTT. Protein sequence: CASSPPGRGTDTQYF.

The rearrangement joins TRBV6-6 to TRBJ1-2; 11 nucleotides match TRBD1. Unmatched junction bases numbered 6, after V lost 2 bases and J lost 7 bases. This CDR3 comprises 15 residues. CDR1 is MNHNY and CDR2 is SVGAGI in the germline V gene (reference sequence). CDR3: CASSYGQGAVGGYTF. The DNA for the CDR3 is TGTGCCAGCAGTTACGGACAGGGGGCAGTCGGTGGCTACACCTTC.

The chain carries TRBV19 and TRBJ2-1; TRBD2 agrees at 9 bases. V dropped 6 bases and J dropped 0; count of bases not matched to a gene: 3. The V gene's germline CDR1 is LNHDA and CDR2 SQIVND (reference sequence). This CDR3 contains 15 residues. The CDR3 sequence: CASRRLADSYNEQFF. In DNA, the CDR3 is TGTGCCAGTAGGCGACTAGCGGACTCCTACAATGAGCAGTTCTTC. Full variable domain (remainder filled in from reference TRBV19 and TRBJ2-1): DGGITQSPKYLFRKEGQNVTLSCEQNLNHDAMYWYRQDPGQGLRLIYYSQIVNDFQKGDIAEGYSVSREKKESFPLTVTSAQKNPTAFYLCASRRLADSYNEQFFGPGTRLTVL.

This chain joins TRBV7-2 and TRBJ2-7; 8 positions agree with TRBD2. Germline lookup yields CDR1 SGHTA and CDR2 FQGNSA. This CDR3 spans 14 amino acids. Trimming removed 7 bases from V and 2 bases from J; junction bases left unmatched: 7. CDR3 sequence reads: CASTRGRGAYEQYF. CDR3 sequence (DNA): TGTGCCAGCACCCGTGGGCGGGGGGCCTACGAGCAGTACTTC.

The J gene is TRBJ2-3, the V gene TRBV10-3, with 11 bases fitting TRBD1. Germline-derived CDR1 and CDR2 are ENHRY and SYGVKD. V was pared by 10 bases and J by 3 bases, with 18 bases of the junction left unmatched. The CDR3 spans 18 residues. The CDR3 protein is CATPRLAWDRGNTDTQYF. The DNA of the CDR3 is TGTGCCACCCCCCGGCTCGCTTGGGACAGGGGGAATACAGATACGCAGTATTTT.

V and J are TRBV23-1 and TRBJ1-5; the D is unclear. TRBV23-1 counts as an open reading frame of uncertain function. V was trimmed by 8 bases and J by 3 bases, leaving 17 bases between them. This CDR3 comprises 15 residues. Here the CDR3 DNA reads TGCGCCAGCCCCTACCGGGGAAGCCACAATCAGCCCCAGCATTTT. It codes for CASPYRGSHNQPQHF.

In the case of this clone: Other DNA sequences in this specimen translate into the identical CDR3. V is TRBV7-2 and J is TRBJ2-1; TRBD1 is a possible D gene (5 bases). The CDR3 has 15 amino acids. The germline V gene encodes CDR1 SGHTA and CDR2 FQGNSA. Between the trimmed V and J ends, which lost 1 base and 3 bases, there was a span of 10 bases. DNA for the CDR3: TGTGCCAGCAGCTTAGGATCAGGGAACTACAATGAGCAGTTCTTC. Translated, it gives CASSLGSGNYNEQFF.

The chain is built from TRBV7-2 and TRBJ1-1; 8 bases line up with TRBD1. Germline CDR1 SGHTA, CDR2 FQGNSA. CDR3 length: 17 residues. The V segment lost 5 bases and the J segment 1 base; nucleotides outside the gene matches: 12. CDR3 in DNA: TGTGCCAGCAGCGGTAGGCAGGGGGCTGACTGGAACACTGAAGCTTTCTTT. This codes for CASSGRQGADWNTEAFF.